The 4 T cell receptor beta chains below all came from one sample that was sequenced in a study of blood T cell repertoires in COVID-19. Sequencing used immunoSEQ multiplex PCR; TCRdb keeps in-frame clones, though not all of them. The sample holds 75,000 to 90,000 clones, approximately 85% seen once. What was sequenced was peripheral blood. These receptors were collected from a man aged 45-60 years with active COVID-19.

The rearrangement links TRBV9 to TRBJ2-5; the match to TRBD2 covers 15 bases. From germline, CDR1 is SGDLS and CDR2 YYNGEE. The V and J ends lost 3 bases and 1 base, in that order; junction bases with no gene match: 4. CDR3 length equals 17 residues. CDR3 region: CASSAGTSGGIQETQYF. CDR3 bases: TGTGCCAGCAGCGCCGGGACTAGCGGGGGGATCCAAGAGACCCAGTACTTC.

The rearrangement joins TRBV4-2 to TRBJ2-7; D uncertain. The length of the CDR3 is 15 residues. Trimming removed 0 bases at V and 0 bases at J, with 9 bases between. Germline CDR1 is LGHNA and CDR2 is YNFKEQ. The CDR3 spells CASSQDGDFSYEQYF. The CDR3 region has the DNA TGTGCCAGCAGCCAAGATGGAGACTTCTCCTACGAGCAGTACTTC.

The V call is TRBV19, the J call TRBJ2-2; 7 positions agree with TRBD2. The CDR3 covers 15 residues. CDR1 and CDR2 (germline): LNHDA, SQIVND (reference sequence). V trimming: 6 bases; J trimming: 4 bases; junction bases outside the gene matches: 8. The CDR3 reads CASRDGGDGTGELFF. In DNA form, the CDR3 reads TGTGCCAGTAGGGATGGGGGGGACGGCACCGGGGAGCTGTTTTTT.

The rearrangement links TRBV6-2 or TRBV6-3 to TRBJ1-1, with D possibly matching TRBD1 (5 bases). CDR1 and CDR2 from the germline V gene are MNHEY and SVGEGT. The CDR3 is made up of 12 amino acids. The V end lost 4 bases, the J end lost 6 bases, and 9 bases lay between the germline ends. The CDR3 DNA is TGTGCCAGCAGTTGGGGCGGATCTGAAGCTTTCTTT. This gives the protein CASSWGGSEAFF.